One sample yielded the 20 T cell receptor beta chains listed below, sequenced in a study of identifying expanded T cells in peripheral blood. The repertoire was sequenced with immunoSEQ multiplex PCR; TCRdb's copy has only in-frame clones and lacks some. The data contain 70,000 to 95,000 clones, around 90% of them singletons. Sequenced: blood. The receptors here all came from a person between 18 and 75 years old in good health.

This clone appeared a few times. The chain combines TRBV19 with TRBJ1-6; D perhaps matches TRBD1 (6 bases). The germline V gene encodes CDR1 LNHDA and CDR2 SQIVND (reference sequence). The CDR3 has 17 amino acids. V lost 5 bases and J lost 2, with 16 bases in between. The CDR3 DNA is TGTGCCAGTAGTCGATCAGGGGTCCGGCCCTATAATTCACCCCTCCACTTT. The encoded protein is CASSRSGVRPYNSPLHF. The whole variable domain, remainder taken from reference TRBV19 and TRBJ1-6, is DGGITQSPKYLFRKEGQNVTLSCEQNLNHDAMYWYRQDPGQGLRLIYYSQIVNDFQKGDIAEGYSVSREKKESFPLTVTSAQKNPTAFYLCASSRSGVRPYNSPLHFGNGTRLTVT.

Comments on this clone: At one end the junction does not follow the germline gene, possibly because of a read error. The rearrangement links TRBV10-2 to TRBJ1-2; D possibly corresponds to TRBD1 (6 bases). The germline V gene has CDR1 WSHSY and CDR2 SAAADI. The CDR3 spans 13 residues. The CDR3 loop is CASSESRTAVDAF. The DNA for the CDR3 is TGCGCCAGCAGTGAGTCTCGGACAGCCGTGGACGCCTTC.

The CDR3 sequence is CASSFSTTGTEQYF. The CDR3 region has the DNA TGTGCCAGCAGCTTCAGTACAACAGGGACGGAGCAGTACTTC. V is TRBV5-6 and J is TRBJ2-7, with D maybe TRBD1 (6 bases). This CDR3 comprises 14 residues. Per germline, CDR1 SGHDT and CDR2 YYEEEE. V was shortened by 2 bases and J by 7 bases, with 16 bases between the two germline ends.

This clone occurred once. The chain couples TRBV30 to TRBJ1-2; tentatively, D is TRBD1 (6 bases). Germline V gives CDR1 GTSNPN, CDR2 SVGIG (reference sequence). Trimming took off 4 bases at V and 5 bases at J, with 17 bases between the two ends. The CDR3 runs 14 residues. CDR3 sequence reads: CAWNPGQSLYGYTF. CDR3 DNA: TGTGCCTGGAACCCTGGACAGTCCTTGTATGGCTACACCTTC. The full variable domain, in which reference TRBV30 and TRBJ1-2 provide the parts outside the CDR3, is SQTIHQWPATLVQPVGSPLSLECTVEGTSNPNLYWYRQAAGRGLQLLFYSVGIGQISSEVPQNLSASRPQDRQFILSSKKLLLSDSGFYLCAWNPGQSLYGYTFGSGTRLTVV.

The chain uses TRBV5-4 and TRBJ2-5, with a weak D call TRBD1 (6 bases). Germline V gives CDR1 SGHNT, CDR2 YYREEE (reference sequence). This CDR3 contains 15 residues. Trimming shortened V by 3 bases and J by 0 bases, and 12 bases separated the two germline ends. Here the CDR3 DNA reads TGTGCCAGCAGCTCCGCCGACAGGAACCAAGAGACCCAGTACTTC. Translated, it gives CASSSADRNQETQYF.

This chain links TRBV6-6 with TRBJ1-2; 7 bases align to TRBD1. V was pared by 0 bases and J by 3 bases, with 4 bases of the junction left unmatched. The CDR3 runs 15 residues. The germline V gene encodes CDR1 MNHNY and CDR2 SVGAGI (reference sequence). The CDR3 DNA reads TGTGCCAGCAGTTACTCGACAGGGAGCTACTATGGCTACACCTTC. Encoded protein: CASSYSTGSYYGYTF.

J is TRBJ2-5 and V is TRBV19, with D possibly being TRBD1 (7 bases). V was cut by 5 bases and J by 2 bases, with 15 bases left in between. CDR3 length equals 15 residues. Looked up from germline, CDR1 is LNHDA and CDR2 is SQIVND (reference sequence). CDR3 amino acids: CASSPGGSVQETQYF. CDR3 bases: TGTGCCAGTAGTCCAGGGGGGAGCGTGCAAGAGACCCAGTACTTC.

This clone was counted a single time. The chain links TRBV21-1 to TRBJ2-3; the table assigns TRBD1, which was not confirmed against the DNA. TRBV21-1 is a documented pseudogene. The CDR3 is made up of 15 amino acids. The CDR3 sequence is CASSKEPGITDTQYF. The CDR3 DNA follows: TGTGCCAGCAGCAAAGAACCAGGAATCACAGATACGCAGTATTTT.

In its sample, this clone was seen once. The V gene is TRBV27, the J gene TRBJ2-6; D uncertain. Germline CDR1 and CDR2: MNHEY and SMNVEV (reference sequence). The germline V and J ends were trimmed by 5 bases and 2 bases, with 19 bases remaining between them. CDR3 size: 18 residues. CDR3 amino acids: CASSPGLRPVAGANVLTF. CDR3 nucleotides: TGTGCCAGCAGTCCCGGCCTTAGGCCGGTCGCTGGGGCCAACGTCCTGACTTTC.

The gene calls are TRBV7-9 and TRBJ1-1; 7 nucleotides agree with TRBD1. This CDR3 region has 15 residues. CDR1 SEHNR and CDR2 FQNEAQ come from the germline V gene (reference sequence). CDR3 residues: CATSRGTGLNTEAFF. As DNA, the CDR3 is TGTGCTACGAGCAGGGGGACGGGGTTGAACACTGAAGCTTTCTTT.

This chain uses TRBV2 with TRBJ1-1; 9 positions match TRBD1. This CDR3 spans 15 amino acids. Trimming at V came to 6 bases and at J to 4 bases, leaving 9 bases not matched to a gene. The germline CDR1 and CDR2 sequences are SNHLY and FYNNEI. Written as DNA, the CDR3 is TGTGCCAGCAGGGCAGGGACAGGGACCGGCACTGAAGCTTTCTTT. Translating it yields CASRAGTGTGTEAFF.

This clone was recorded only once. The rearrangement joins TRBV2 to TRBJ1-4; D possibly corresponds to TRBD1 (6 bases). V lost 9 bases and J 5 bases, leaving 19 bases between the germline ends. The CDR3 runs to 15 residues. Per germline, CDR1 SNHLY and CDR2 FYNNEI. CDR3 sequence (DNA): TGTGCCAGTGACAGGACCCCGGGGATAAATGAAAAACTGTTTTTT. Encoded protein: CASDRTPGINEKLFF.

The rearrangement links TRBV5-1 to TRBJ2-7; the match to TRBD2 covers 14 bases. With V trimmed by 3 bases and J by 11 bases, 10 bases remained unmatched. Germline lookup yields CDR1 SGHRS and CDR2 YFSETQ. The CDR3 contains 15 residues. As DNA, the CDR3 is TGCGCCAGCAGCTCGTCCGGGACTAGCGGGGGTTATAAGTACTTC. The encoded protein is CASSSSGTSGGYKYF.

The chain links TRBV5-4 to TRBJ1-1, with a weak D call TRBD1 (6 bases). The length of the CDR3 is 16 residues. V lost 2 bases and J lost 3, with 17 bases in between. Germline V gives CDR1 SGHNT, CDR2 YYREEE (reference sequence). For the CDR3, the DNA is TGTGCCAGCAGCTTACCTAGGGGGGGGATGGACACTGAAGCTTTCTTT. Its translation is CASSLPRGGMDTEAFF. The full variable domain, completed using reference TRBV5-4 and TRBJ1-1, is ETGVTQSPTHLIKTRGQQVTLRCSSQSGHNTVSWYQQALGQGPQFIFQYYREEENGRGNFPPRFSGLQFPNYSSELNVNALELDDSALYLCASSLPRGGMDTEAFFGQGTRLTVV.

The rearrangement joins TRBV19 to TRBJ1-1, with D perhaps TRBD1 (5 bases). CDR1 and CDR2 from the germline V gene are LNHDA and SQIVND (reference sequence). The CDR3 totals 15 residues. V dropped 2 bases and J dropped 1 base, with 11 bases sitting between them. The CDR3 reads CASSIWGVANTEAFF. The CDR3 DNA is TGTGCCAGTAGTATATGGGGGGTTGCGAACACTGAAGCTTTCTTT.

The chain carries TRBV5-1 and TRBJ2-7, with 8 bases lining up with TRBD1. The CDR3 covers 15 residues. The V gene end was trimmed by 3 bases and the J gene end by 7 bases; junction bases not matched to a gene: 12. From germline, CDR1 is SGHRS and CDR2 YFSETQ. The CDR3 is CASSSTGQGTGEQYF. The CDR3 coding sequence is TGCGCCAGCAGCTCAACCGGACAGGGAACAGGTGAGCAGTACTTC.

The rearrangement joins TRBV11-2 to TRBJ2-3; TRBD2 matches at 14 bases. With 2 bases clipped from V and 6 bases from J, the junction kept 13 bases outside the gene matches. CDR3 length equals 19 residues. CDR1 and CDR2 (germline): SGHAT, FQNNGV. The CDR3 sequence is CASSLMTPGLAGAKDTQYF. The CDR3 bases are TGTGCCAGCAGCTTAATGACACCGGGACTAGCGGGAGCTAAGGATACGCAGTATTTT.

The chain has TRBV18 and TRBJ2-7; 7 positions agree with TRBD2. Germline lookup yields CDR1 KGHSH and CDR2 LQKENI. V trimming: 5 bases; J trimming: 1 base; junction bases outside the gene matches: 8. The CDR3 totals 15 residues. CDR3: CASSSAGQRSYEQYF. In DNA, the CDR3 is TGTGCCAGCTCATCAGCGGGGCAGCGATCCTACGAGCAGTACTTC.

The chain links TRBV7-2 to TRBJ2-7; D is undetermined. There are 11 residues in the CDR3. Germline V gene lookup returns CDR1 SGHTA and CDR2 FQGNSA. Trimming removed 0 bases from V and 5 bases from J, with 2 bases in between. In nucleotides, the CDR3 is TGTGCCAGCAGCTTAGCTCACGAGCAGTACTTC. It specifies CASSLAHEQYF.

This chain uses TRBV30 with TRBJ2-1; TRBD1 matches at 8 bases. Germline lookup yields CDR1 GTSNPN and CDR2 SVGIG (reference sequence). This CDR3 comprises 14 residues. Trimming took 5 bases from V and 0 from J; bases not matched to a gene: 3. The CDR3: CAWEQGGSYNEQFF. The CDR3 DNA follows: TGTGCCTGGGAACAGGGGGGCTCCTACAATGAGCAGTTCTTC.